The present entry profiles one TCR beta chain with its context. Unique molecular identifiers were attached to individual cDNA molecules within the library. Each CDR3 protein gets one entry after TCRdb re-called the RACE reads with MiXCR. In the table there are 35,000 or so distinct CDR3 sequences, 5.5% to 7.5% of which are singletons. Germline CDR1 is MGHDK and CDR2 is SYGVNS. The CDR3 loop spans 12 amino acids. V was shortened by 10 bases and J by 4 bases, with 12 bases between the two germline ends. The record originates from a study of human T cells and chemical hapten exposure. Regarding time point: patch test 1, 2 weeks after DPC sensitization. This sample's treatment: therapeutic diphenylcyclopropenone sensitization with weekly scalp DPC. Total RNA was isolated from unfractionated whole blood.

This material consisted of whole blood, taken in connection with sensitization to the hapten diphenylcyclopropenone (DPC). This chain links TRBV25-1 with TRBJ2-3; D unresolved. The receptor was derived from a woman between 25 and 40 years old with alopecia areata. Some clones in this sample may be carry-over from other donors' samples. The CDR3 reads CATTRSPDTQYF. For the CDR3, the DNA is TGTGCCACCACGAGGAGCCCAGATACGCAGTATTTT.